These T cell receptor beta chains were read from a single sample in a study of T cell repertoires in cytomegalovirus infection. MiXCR, applied by TCRdb to the reads, yields one record per CDR3 protein. The data contain some 240,000 distinct CDR3 sequences, over 15% of them singletons. Sequenced input: CD8+ T cells from PBMCs. Receptor source: a human donor in good health (CMV status not recorded). Some clones in this sample may be carry-over from other donors' samples. CDR3s leave out the opening cysteine and the closing phenylalanine or tryptophan. The D gene is left open where the match is weak. Not all rows give a size; the values are once, few, many and, for expanded clones, a class.

clone size,D gene,V gene,J gene,CDR3 protein
few,TRBD2,TRBV28,TRBJ2-7,ASSARLAGEEQY
many,NA,TRBV14,TRBJ2-5,ASTLVHLRETQY
few,NA,TRBV28,TRBJ1-3,ASSSIGGGGNTIY
many,NA,TRBV11-1,TRBJ2-5,ASSLGRTSQETQY
few,TRBD1,TRBV5-8,TRBJ2-3,ASSPTGFGTDTQY
many,NA,TRBV7-8,TRBJ1-1,AIRGVGTEAF
NA,NA,TRBV27,TRBJ1-5,ASNPGPIGKGSNQPQH
NA,NA,TRBV6-5,TRBJ2-7,ASRQGTYYEQY
many,NA,TRBV6-1,TRBJ2-1,ASSEGNGLNEQF
few,NA,TRBV7-7,TRBJ2-5,ASSWAAQETQY
NA,TRBD1,TRBV10-3,TRBJ2-7,AISLTSGTGTYEQY
many,NA,TRBV29-1,TRBJ2-7,SVEDQGTNYEQY
NA,NA,TRBV20-1,TRBJ2-7,SADPTGTGFYEQY
few,NA,TRBV13,TRBJ1-6,ASSNRMDSPLH
NA,NA,TRBV12-3/TRBV12-4,TRBJ1-2,ASSPISGFPT
few,NA,TRBV7-9,TRBJ2-7,ASSFEGNSYEQY
few,NA,TRBV12-3/TRBV12-4,TRBJ2-7,ASTRGAGPSYEQY
NA,NA,TRBV29-1,TRBJ1-5,SVKGASGDIGVYQPQH
NA,NA,TRBV7-6,TRBJ1-1,ASSLAFIAGGGDGSISNTEAF
few,NA,TRBV7-2,TRBJ2-5,ASSLEMGQGGGETQY
many,NA,TRBV7-8,TRBJ1-5,ASSFGFNQPQH
NA,NA,TRBV7-9,TRBJ1-1,ASSLEGIMNTEAF
NA,NA,TRBV2,TRBJ2-1,ASSGSEPENYNEQF
NA,NA,TRBV10-3,TRBJ1-5,AISESGEGNQPQH
few,NA,TRBV15,TRBJ1-1,ATSREGAGREAF
few,NA,TRBV20-1,TRBJ2-5,SATLPGIVETQY
once,TRBD2,TRBV4-1,TRBJ2-1,ASSQVSGGPYNEQF
NA,TRBD2,TRBV7-8,TRBJ2-1,ASSTPGTSGVNNEQF
NA,NA,TRBV28,TRBJ2-7,ASTSTESYEQY
many,NA,TRBV12-3/TRBV12-4,TRBJ2-7,ASSEVKGEQY
NA,NA,TRBV20-1,TRBJ2-1,SASRGTYNEQF
many,TRBD1,TRBV7-9,TRBJ2-7,ASSSSQKGATYEQY
few,TRBD1,TRBV6-5,TRBJ2-1,ASSAGTGIYNEQF
few,NA,TRBV27,TRBJ1-5,ASSFGAGNQPQH
NA,TRBD1,TRBV12-3/TRBV12-4,TRBJ1-2,ASAGQGQDGYT
NA,TRBD2,TRBV5-6,TRBJ2-1,ASSLGPSGAYNEQF
many,NA,TRBV7-2,TRBJ2-7,ASSSQWDFDEQY
few,TRBD2,TRBV2,TRBJ2-1,ASNFGTNLGGEQF
few,NA,TRBV5-6,TRBJ2-7,ASSPGRPGNEQY
few,TRBD1,TRBV27,TRBJ1-2,ASSPGTGLGYT
many,TRBD2,TRBV2,TRBJ2-5,ASSGIHGGNPETQY
few,NA,TRBV27,TRBJ1-1,ASIKGFEAF
NA,TRBD1,TRBV2,TRBJ2-7,ASRPRAGGSYEQY
few,NA,TRBV27,TRBJ1-4,ASSLSSRGATNEKLF
NA,NA,TRBV28,TRBJ2-7,ASSKSASSHEQY